This T cell receptor beta chain was profiled in a study of blood T cells in healthy people across ages. Notes on the study in general: No conclusive comparison of naive versus antigen-experienced cells was possible with unsorted PBMCs.

A word on this clonotype: Its target is not known.

Trimming pared 2 bases from V and 6 bases from J, leaving 4 bases between. This CDR3 contains 10 residues. Germline loops: CDR1 SQVTM, CDR2 ANQGSEA. A second PCR, run for about 7 to 11 cycles, used a sample-barcoded 5' primer plus a J-beta primer mix. Sequencing yielded, for each sample, at least 2.5 million paired-end reads carrying CDR3. A single record per CDR3 protein comes from TCRdb applying MiXCR to the 5' RACE reads. This sample has some 700,000 distinct CDR3 sequences, with about a fifth found just once. The sequenced material came from blood. The TCR sequence derives from a man aged 65 to 85 in good health. J is TRBJ1-2 and V is TRBV29-1; D is unclear. The DNA for the CDR3 is TGCAGCGTTGAACCTGATGGCTACACCTTC. Translating it yields CSVEPDGYTF.